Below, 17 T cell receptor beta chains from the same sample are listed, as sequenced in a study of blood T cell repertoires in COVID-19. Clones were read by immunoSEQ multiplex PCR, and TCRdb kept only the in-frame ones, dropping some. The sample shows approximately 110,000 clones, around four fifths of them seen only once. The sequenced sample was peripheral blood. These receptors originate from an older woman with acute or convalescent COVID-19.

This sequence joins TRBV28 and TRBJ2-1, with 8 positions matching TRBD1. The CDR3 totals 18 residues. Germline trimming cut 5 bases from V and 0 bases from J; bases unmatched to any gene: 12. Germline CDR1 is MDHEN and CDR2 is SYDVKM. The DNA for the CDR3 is TGTGCCAGCAGTACACAGGGGGGACGGGGGAGCTCCTACAATGAGCAGTTCTTC. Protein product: CASSTQGGRGSSYNEQFF.

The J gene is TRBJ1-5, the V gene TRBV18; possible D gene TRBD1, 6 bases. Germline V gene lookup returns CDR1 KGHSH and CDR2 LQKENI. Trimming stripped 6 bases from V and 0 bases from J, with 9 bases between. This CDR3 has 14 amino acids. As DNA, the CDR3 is TGTGCCAGCTCCCGGACAGATAGCAATCAGCCCCAGCATTTT. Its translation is CASSRTDSNQPQHF.

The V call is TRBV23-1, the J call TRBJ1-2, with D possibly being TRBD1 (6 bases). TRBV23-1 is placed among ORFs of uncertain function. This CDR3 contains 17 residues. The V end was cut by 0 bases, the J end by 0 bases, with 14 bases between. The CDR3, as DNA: TGCGCCAGCAGTCAATCTTTGGGAGAGGGGGCTAACTATGGCTACACCTTC. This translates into CASSQSLGEGANYGYTF.

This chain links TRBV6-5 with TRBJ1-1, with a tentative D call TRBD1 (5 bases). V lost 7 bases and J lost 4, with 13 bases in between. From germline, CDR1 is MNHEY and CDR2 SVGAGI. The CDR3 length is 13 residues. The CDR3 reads CASMPGVFTEAFF. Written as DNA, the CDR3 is TGTGCCAGCATGCCGGGGGTTTTCACTGAAGCTTTCTTT.

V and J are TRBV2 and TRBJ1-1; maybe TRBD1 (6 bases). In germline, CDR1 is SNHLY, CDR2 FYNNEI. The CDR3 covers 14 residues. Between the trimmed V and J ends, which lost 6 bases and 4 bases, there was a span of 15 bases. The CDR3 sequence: CASSASGVGTEAFF. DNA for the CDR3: TGTGCCAGCAGCGCATCAGGGGTAGGCACTGAAGCTTTCTTT. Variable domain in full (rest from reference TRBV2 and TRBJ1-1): EPEVTQTPSHQVTQMGQEVILRCVPISNHLYFYWYRQILGQKVEFLVSFYNNEISEKSEIFDDQFSVERPDGSNFTLKIRSTKLEDSAMYFCASSASGVGTEAFFGQGTRLTVV.

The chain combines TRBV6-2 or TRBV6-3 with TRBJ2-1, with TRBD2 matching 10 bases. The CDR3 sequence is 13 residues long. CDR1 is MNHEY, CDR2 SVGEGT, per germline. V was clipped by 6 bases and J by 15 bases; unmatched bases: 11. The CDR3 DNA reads TGTGCCAGCAGCCTTACCACGACTAGCGGGTGGTTCTTC. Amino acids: CASSLTTTSGWFF.

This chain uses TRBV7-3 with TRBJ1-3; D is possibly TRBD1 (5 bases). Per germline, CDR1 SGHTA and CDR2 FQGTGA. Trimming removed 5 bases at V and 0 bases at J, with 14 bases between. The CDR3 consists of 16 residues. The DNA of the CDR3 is TGTGCCAGCAGCCCCACCGGGGGTATCTCTGGAAACACCATATATTTT. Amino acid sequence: CASSPTGGISGNTIYF. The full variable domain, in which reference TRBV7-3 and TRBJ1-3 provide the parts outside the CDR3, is GAGVSQTPSNKVTEKGKYVELRCDPISGHTALYWYRQSLGQGPEFLIYFQGTGAADDSGLPNDRFFAVRPEGSVSTLKIQRTERGDSAVYLCASSPTGGISGNTIYFGEGSWLTVV.

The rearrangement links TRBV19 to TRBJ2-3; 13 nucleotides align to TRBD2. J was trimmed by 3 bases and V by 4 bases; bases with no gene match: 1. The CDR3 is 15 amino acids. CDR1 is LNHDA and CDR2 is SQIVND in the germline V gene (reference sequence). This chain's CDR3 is CASSRTSGSTDTQYF. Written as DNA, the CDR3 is TGTGCCAGTAGTAGGACTAGCGGGAGTACAGATACGCAGTATTTT.

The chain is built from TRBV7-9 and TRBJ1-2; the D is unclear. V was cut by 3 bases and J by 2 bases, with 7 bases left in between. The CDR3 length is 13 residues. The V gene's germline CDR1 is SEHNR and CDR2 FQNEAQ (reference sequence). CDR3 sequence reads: CASSFFQNYGYTF. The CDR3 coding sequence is TGTGCCAGCAGCTTTTTCCAGAACTATGGCTACACCTTC.

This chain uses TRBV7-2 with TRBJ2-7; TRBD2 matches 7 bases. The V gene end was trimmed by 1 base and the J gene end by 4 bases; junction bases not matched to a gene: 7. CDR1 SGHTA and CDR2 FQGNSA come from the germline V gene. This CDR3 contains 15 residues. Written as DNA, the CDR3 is TGTGCCAGCAGCTTAGGGACTAGGGGCTTGTACGAGCAGTACTTC. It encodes CASSLGTRGLYEQYF.

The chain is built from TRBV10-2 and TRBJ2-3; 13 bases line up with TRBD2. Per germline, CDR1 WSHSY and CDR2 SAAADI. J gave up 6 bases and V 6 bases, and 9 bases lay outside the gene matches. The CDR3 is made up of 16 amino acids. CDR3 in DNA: TGCGCCAGCAGATCAACTAGCGGGAGGGCCGGGGATACGCAGTATTTT. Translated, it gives CASRSTSGRAGDTQYF.

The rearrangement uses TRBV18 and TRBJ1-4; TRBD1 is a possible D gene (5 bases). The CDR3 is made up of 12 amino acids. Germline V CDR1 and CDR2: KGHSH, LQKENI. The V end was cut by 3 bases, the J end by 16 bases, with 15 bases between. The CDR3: CASSPGPGSGFF. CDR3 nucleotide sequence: TGTGCCAGCTCACCCGGGCCAGGGTCAGGGTTTTTT.

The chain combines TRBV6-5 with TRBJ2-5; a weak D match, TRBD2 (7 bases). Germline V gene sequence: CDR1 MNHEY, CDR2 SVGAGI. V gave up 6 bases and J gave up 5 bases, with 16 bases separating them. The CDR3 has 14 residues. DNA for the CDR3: TGTGCCAGCAGACCCTTGGGGGGGCGGGAGACCCAGTACTTC. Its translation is CASRPLGGRETQYF.

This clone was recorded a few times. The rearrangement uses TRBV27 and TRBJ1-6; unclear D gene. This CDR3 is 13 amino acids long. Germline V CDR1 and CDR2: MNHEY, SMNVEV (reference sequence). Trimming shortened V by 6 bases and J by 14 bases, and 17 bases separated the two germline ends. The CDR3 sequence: CASSQSEDWALHF. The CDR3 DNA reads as TGTGCCAGCAGCCAATCGGAGGATTGGGCCCTCCACTTT.

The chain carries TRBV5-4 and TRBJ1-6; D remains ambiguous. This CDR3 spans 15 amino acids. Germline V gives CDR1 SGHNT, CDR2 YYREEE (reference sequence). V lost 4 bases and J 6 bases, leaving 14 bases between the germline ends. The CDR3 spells CASSSGDAANSPLHF. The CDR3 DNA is TGTGCCAGCAGCAGCGGGGATGCCGCTAATTCACCCCTCCACTTT. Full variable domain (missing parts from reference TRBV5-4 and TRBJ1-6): ETGVTQSPTHLIKTRGQQVTLRCSSQSGHNTVSWYQQALGQGPQFIFQYYREEENGRGNFPPRFSGLQFPNYSSELNVNALELDDSALYLCASSSGDAANSPLHFGNGTRLTVT.

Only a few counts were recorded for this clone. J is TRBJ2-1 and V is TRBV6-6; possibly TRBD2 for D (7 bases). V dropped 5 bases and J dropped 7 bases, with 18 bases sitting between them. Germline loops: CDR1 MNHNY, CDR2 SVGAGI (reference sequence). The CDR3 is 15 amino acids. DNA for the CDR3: TGTGCCAGCAGTCCTAGGGGGGGCCAAGGTAATGAGCAGTTCTTC. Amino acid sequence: CASSPRGGQGNEQFF.

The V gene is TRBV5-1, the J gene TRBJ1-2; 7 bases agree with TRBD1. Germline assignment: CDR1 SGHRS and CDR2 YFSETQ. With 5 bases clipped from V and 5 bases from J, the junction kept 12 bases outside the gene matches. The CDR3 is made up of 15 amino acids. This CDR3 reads CASSLATGEGYGYTF. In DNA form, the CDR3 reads TGCGCCAGCAGTCTTGCAACAGGGGAAGGGTATGGCTACACCTTC.